Shown below are 18 T cell receptor beta chains from a single sample sequenced in a study of T-cell reconstitution after alpha-beta-depleted transplantation in children. Unique molecular identifiers were incorporated into the prepared TCRbeta library. Each CDR3 protein is one row after TCRdb ran MiXCR on the PCR reads. The sample records roughly 90,000 distinct CDR3 sequences, about 12% being singletons. The sequenced sample was PBMCs from the stem cell graft donor, obtained from the stem cell graft. Receptor source: a human donor who donated a stem cell graft to a child with inherited bone marrow failure.

This clonotype was detected many times. J is TRBJ2-5 and V is TRBV5-1; TRBD1 aligns across 7 bases. Germline lookup yields CDR1 SGHRS and CDR2 YFSETQ. J was trimmed by 5 bases and V by 1 base; bases with no gene match: 5. The CDR3 contains 14 residues. The CDR3 nucleotides read TGCGCCAGCAGCTTGCAGGGACAGAAGGAGACCCAGTACTTC. Amino acids: CASSLQGQKETQYF.

Ten or more counts support this clonotype. CDR3 sequence reads: CASSFSRYEQYF. The CDR3 region has the DNA TGTGCCAGCAGCTTTTCACGGTACGAGCAGTACTTC. V is TRBV7-9 and J is TRBJ2-7; D is uncertain. This CDR3 spans 12 amino acids. The V and J ends lost 3 bases and 4 bases respectively, with 7 bases between them. Germline V gene data show CDR1 as SEHNR and CDR2 as FQNEAQ (reference sequence).

In its sample, this clonotype was seen a few times. A much larger clone sits a single nucleotide away, making a read error possible. The V and J genes are TRBV5-5 and TRBJ2-1, with TRBD1 identical over 7 bases. The CDR3 totals 14 residues. With V trimmed by 6 bases and J by 7 bases, 10 bases remained unmatched. Germline V gene lookup returns CDR1 SGHKS and CDR2 YYEKEE (reference sequence). The CDR3 bases are TGTGCCAGCATCAGGGGGACAGCGAAAAATGAGCAGTTCTTC. Translating gives CASIRGTAKNEQFF.

Only a few counts were recorded for this clonotype. The J gene is TRBJ1-4, the V gene TRBV7-6; D might be TRBD1 (5 bases). V lost 2 bases to trimming and J lost 0 bases, with 16 bases between them. CDR1 is SGHVS and CDR2 is FNYEAQ in the germline V gene. The CDR3 loop spans 18 amino acids. Here the CDR3 DNA reads TGTGCCAGCAGCTTATCGGGACTCTATTGGGCAACTAATGAAAAACTGTTTTTT. It is translated as CASSLSGLYWATNEKLFF.

This chain joins TRBV12-3 or TRBV12-4 and TRBJ2-4; possible D gene TRBD2, 5 bases. Trimming stripped 5 bases from V and 8 bases from J, with 10 bases between. There are 12 residues in the CDR3. CDR3 sequence (DNA): TGTGCCAGCAGTGTGGACGGGGACATTCAGTACTTC. Translated: CASSVDGDIQYF.

This clonotype was recorded many times. This chain connects TRBV20-1 to TRBJ2-1; perhaps TRBD2 as D (7 bases). The CDR3 totals 13 residues. Per the germline V gene, CDR1 is DFQATT and CDR2 is SNEGSKA (reference sequence). V dropped 8 bases and J dropped 6 bases, with 17 bases sitting between them. The CDR3 reads CSSRGGVPNEQFF. CDR3 nucleotides: TGCAGTTCCAGGGGAGGGGTTCCCAATGAGCAGTTCTTC.

This clonotype was recorded many times. This chain uses TRBV20-1 with TRBJ1-4, with 7 bases that match TRBD1. Losses at the gene ends were 5 bases for V and 5 bases for J; bases not matched to a gene: 8. The germline V gene encodes CDR1 DFQATT and CDR2 SNEGSKA (reference sequence). This CDR3 is built from 14 residues. The CDR3 coding sequence is TGCAGTGCTGGGTCGGACAGGAAAAATGAAAAACTGTTTTTT. As protein: CSAGSDRKNEKLFF.

This clonotype was recorded many times. The rearrangement uses TRBV20-1 and TRBJ1-2; 7 bases line up with TRBD1. This CDR3 region has 12 residues. Germline V gene data show CDR1 as DFQATT and CDR2 as SNEGSKA (reference sequence). The CDR3 spells CSGTADNYGYTF. The DNA for the CDR3 is TGCAGCGGGACAGCTGATAACTATGGCTACACCTTC.

This clonotype was detected once. This sequence joins TRBV7-2 and TRBJ2-3; perhaps TRBD1 as D (6 bases). Per the germline V gene, CDR1 is SGHTA and CDR2 is FQGNSA. Trimming took 6 bases from V and 7 from J, leaving 14 bases between them. The CDR3 consists of 13 residues. The CDR3 nucleotides read TGTGCCAGCAGGATGAACCAGGGGAATACGCAGTATTTT. Translating it yields CASRMNQGNTQYF.

This clonotype was counted ten times or more. The gene calls are TRBV15 and TRBJ1-1; possibly TRBD1 for D (5 bases). Deletions cut 3 bases from V and 1 base from J, with 12 bases between. Germline V gene lookup returns CDR1 LNHNV and CDR2 YYDKDF (reference sequence). CDR3 length: 15 residues. The CDR3, as DNA: TGTGCCACCAGCAGCCCGGGGACCTCGAACACTGAAGCTTTCTTT. It codes for CATSSPGTSNTEAFF. The whole variable domain, remainder taken from reference TRBV15 and TRBJ1-1, is DAMVIQNPRYQVTQFGKPVTLSCSQTLNHNVMYWYQQKSSQAPKLLFHYYDKDFNNEADTPDNFQSRRPNTSFCFLDIRSPGLGDTAMYLCATSSPGTSNTEAFFGQGTRLTVV.

This clonotype was detected ten times or more. The CDR3 region is CASSGESGSENEQFF. CDR3 nucleotides: TGTGCCAGCAGTGGAGAAAGCGGGAGTGAAAATGAGCAGTTCTTC. This sequence joins TRBV2 and TRBJ2-1; 8 bases fit TRBD2. The CDR3 totals 15 residues. After removal of 4 bases from V and 7 bases from J, the junction contained 9 bases not matched to a gene. Germline V gene data show CDR1 as SNHLY and CDR2 as FYNNEI.

The chain employs TRBV3-1 and TRBJ1-1, with D tentatively TRBD1 (5 bases). The germline V and J ends were trimmed by 5 bases and 5 bases, with 18 bases remaining between them. The germline CDR1 and CDR2 sequences are LGHDT and YNNKEL (reference sequence). There are 15 residues in the CDR3. CDR3 in amino acids: CASSFLSRGGTEAFF. In DNA form, the CDR3 reads TGTGCCAGCAGCTTCCTTTCTAGGGGAGGAACTGAAGCTTTCTTT.

Remarks on this clonotype: This may stem from a read error, because a much larger clone lies one nucleotide away. This sequence joins TRBV3-1 and TRBJ2-7, with a weak D call TRBD1 (6 bases). The CDR3 is 17 residues long. Looked up from germline, CDR1 is LGHDT and CDR2 is YNNKEL (reference sequence). The chain's CDR3 is CASTQDPPATGTYEQYF. CDR3 coding DNA: TGTGCCAGCACCCAAGATCCTCCTGCGACAGGAACCTACGAGCAGTACTTC.

Ten or more counts support this clonotype. J is TRBJ2-4 and V is TRBV27; 8 nucleotides line up with TRBD1. The CDR3 contains 14 residues. Germline V gene data show CDR1 as MNHEY and CDR2 as SMNVEV (reference sequence). With 2 bases clipped from V and 9 bases from J, the junction kept 6 bases outside the gene matches. This CDR3 reads CASSLGQGVSIQYF. The DNA of the CDR3 is TGTGCCAGCAGTTTAGGACAGGGAGTGAGCATTCAGTACTTC.

This clonotype was observed at least ten times. The chain couples TRBV7-2 to TRBJ2-6; the D is unclear. The CDR3 sequence is 15 residues long. Germline CDR1 is SGHTA and CDR2 is FQGNSA. V was shortened by 4 bases and J by 4 bases, with 11 bases between the two germline ends. CDR3 nucleotide sequence: TGTGCCAGCAGCTCCCAAACGTGGGGGGCCAACGTCCTGACTTTC. Translated, it gives CASSSQTWGANVLTF.

The chain couples TRBV4-3 to TRBJ2-1, with a weak D call TRBD2 (5 bases). Between the trimmed V and J ends, which lost 0 bases and 6 bases, there was a span of 12 bases. CDR1 is LGHNA and CDR2 is YSLEER in the germline V gene. This CDR3 has 15 amino acids. In DNA, the CDR3 is TGCGCCAGCAGCCAAGAGTGGGCTAGCAGCAATGAGCAGTTCTTC. Protein: CASSQEWASSNEQFF.

The chain recombines TRBV7-9 with TRBJ1-2; D possibly corresponds to TRBD1 (5 bases). This CDR3 region has 15 residues. Germline CDR1 is SEHNR and CDR2 is FQNEAQ (reference sequence). V gave up 7 bases and J gave up 3 bases, with 18 bases separating them. CDR3 sequence reads: CASTVMTARHYGYTF. DNA for the CDR3: TGTGCCAGCACCGTAATGACAGCCCGCCACTATGGCTACACCTTC. Filled out from reference TRBV7-9 and TRBJ1-2, the complete variable domain reads DTGVSQNPRHKITKRGQNVTFRCDPISEHNRLYWYRQTLGQGPEFLTYFQNEAQLEKSRLLSDRFSAERPKGSFSTLEIQRTEQGDSAMYLCASTVMTARHYGYTFGSGTRLTVV.

In its sample, this clonotype was seen many times. The J gene is TRBJ2-3, the V gene TRBV6-1; D not resolved. The CDR3 totals 14 residues. V gave up 0 bases and J gave up 4 bases, with 8 bases separating them. The germline gives CDR1 MNHNS, CDR2 SASEGT. In nucleotides, the CDR3 is TGTGCCAGCAGTGAAGCGGGAAGGGCAGATACGCAGTATTTT. Protein product: CASSEAGRADTQYF.